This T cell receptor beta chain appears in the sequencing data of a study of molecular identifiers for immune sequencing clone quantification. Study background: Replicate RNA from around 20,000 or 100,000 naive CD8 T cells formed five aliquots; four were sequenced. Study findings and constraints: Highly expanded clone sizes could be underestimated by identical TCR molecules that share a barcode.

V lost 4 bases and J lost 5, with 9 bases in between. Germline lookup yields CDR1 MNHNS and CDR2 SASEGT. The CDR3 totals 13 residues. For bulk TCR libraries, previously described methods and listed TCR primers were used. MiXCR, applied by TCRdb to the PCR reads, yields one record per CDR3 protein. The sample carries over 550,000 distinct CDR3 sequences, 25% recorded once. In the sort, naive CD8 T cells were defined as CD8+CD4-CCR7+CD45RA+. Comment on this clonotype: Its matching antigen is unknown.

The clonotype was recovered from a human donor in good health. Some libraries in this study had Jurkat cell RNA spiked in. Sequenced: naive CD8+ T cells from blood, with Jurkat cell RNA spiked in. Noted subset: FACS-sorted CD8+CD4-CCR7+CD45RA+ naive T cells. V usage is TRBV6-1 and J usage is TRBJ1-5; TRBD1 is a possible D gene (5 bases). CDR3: CASSGGTDQPQHF. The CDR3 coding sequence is TGTGCCAGCAGTGGCGGGACCGATCAGCCCCAGCATTTT.